A single sample is the source of the 30 T cell receptor beta chains below, sequenced in a study of cytomegalovirus exposure and HLA in healthy donors. Clones were sequenced by immunoSEQ multiplex PCR, and TCRdb holds only the in-frame ones, with some missing. This sample has approximately 150,000 clones, with approximately 90% found just once. Sequencing used PBMCs. Source of these receptors: a woman between 25 and 40 years old in good health and CMV-seronegative.

The rearrangement links TRBV11-2 to TRBJ2-3; 8 bases are a match to TRBD2. J lost 1 base, V lost 1 base, and 10 bases had no gene match. CDR3 size: 18 residues. Germline V gives CDR1 SGHAT, CDR2 FQNNGV. In nucleotides, the CDR3 is TGTGCCAGCAGCTTAGTTGGGGGCGCGGGGGGACGCACAGATACGCAGTATTTT. Translation gives CASSLVGGAGGRTDTQYF.

This chain links TRBV5-5 with TRBJ1-5; no clear D gene. The CDR3 has 15 residues. V was pared by 0 bases and J by 1 base, with 8 bases between. From germline, CDR1 is SGHKS and CDR2 YYEKEE (reference sequence). CDR3 sequence reads: CASSLGAASNQPQHF. In DNA, the CDR3 is TGTGCCAGCAGCTTGGGCGCAGCGAGCAATCAGCCCCAGCATTTT. Variable domain in full (rest from reference TRBV5-5 and TRBJ1-5): DAGVTQSPTHLIKTRGQQVTLRCSPISGHKSVSWYQQVLGQGPQFIFQYYEKEERGRGNFPDRFSARQFPNYSSELNVNALLLGDSALYLCASSLGAASNQPQHFGDGTRLSIL.

The chain recombines TRBV11-2 with TRBJ1-1; no firm D call. Trimming pared 1 base from V and 11 bases from J, leaving 11 bases between. The CDR3 sequence is 12 residues long. Germline loops: CDR1 SGHAT, CDR2 FQNNGV. The CDR3 nucleotides are TGTGCCAGCAGCTTAGCGGGGAGGGCGGCTTTCTTT. Translating it yields CASSLAGRAAFF.

V and J are TRBV27 and TRBJ1-2; TRBD1 matches 8 bases. V dropped 6 bases and J dropped 6; count of bases not matched to a gene: 12. Germline CDR1 reads MNHEY; CDR2 reads SMNVEV (reference sequence). CDR3 length: 15 amino acids. This chain's CDR3 is CASSATPETGDGYTF. DNA of the CDR3: TGTGCCAGCAGCGCTACTCCCGAGACAGGGGATGGCTACACCTTC.

V is TRBV9 and J is TRBJ1-2; 12 bases agree with TRBD1. With 4 bases clipped from V and 5 bases from J, the junction kept 3 bases outside the gene matches. Germline V lookup: CDR1 SGDLS, CDR2 YYNGEE. This CDR3 comprises 14 residues. CDR3 bases: TGTGCCAGCAGCTTGGGACAGGGGGCTTATGGCTACACCTTC. Translation gives CASSLGQGAYGYTF.

The chain joins TRBV6-6 to TRBJ1-3, with a tentative D call TRBD1 (5 bases). CDR1 MNHNY and CDR2 SVGAGI come from the germline V gene (reference sequence). Trimming pared 4 bases from V and 4 bases from J, leaving 14 bases between. The CDR3 contains 15 residues. The CDR3 nucleotides read TGTGCCAGCAGTTCCCCGGGGGGGAGCGGAAACACCATATATTTT. Translation gives CASSSPGGSGNTIYF.

This rearrangement joins TRBV6-1 to TRBJ2-2; D may be TRBD2 (6 bases). Trimming stripped 8 bases from V and 3 bases from J, with 13 bases between. The CDR3 length is 14 residues. In germline, CDR1 is MNHNS, CDR2 SASEGT. The CDR3 DNA sequence: TGTGCCAGCCCGTCGTCGGGGGACACCGGGGAGCTGTTTTTT. Translated, it gives CASPSSGDTGELFF.

The chain combines TRBV5-1 with TRBJ2-1; possible D gene TRBD1, 5 bases. The germline CDR1 and CDR2 sequences are SGHRS and YFSETQ. V lost 1 base, J lost 9 bases, and 11 bases lay in between. The CDR3 is 13 residues long. CDR3: CASSLRQLGEQFF. The CDR3 nucleotides read TGCGCCAGCAGCTTGCGACAGCTCGGTGAGCAGTTCTTC.

The CDR3 DNA reads as TGTGCCAGTAGTTTCCAGCGGGGGCGATACAATGAGCAGTTCTTC. This translates into CASSFQRGRYNEQFF. The genes are TRBV19 and TRBJ2-1; 8 nucleotides match TRBD2. J was trimmed by 4 bases and V by 5 bases; bases with no gene match: 7. Germline loops: CDR1 LNHDA, CDR2 SQIVND (reference sequence). The CDR3 is made up of 15 amino acids.

This rearrangement joins TRBV7-6 to TRBJ1-1; a possible D gene is TRBD1 (6 bases). V lost 3 bases and J lost 5, with 10 bases in between. This CDR3 contains 13 residues. Germline values: CDR1 SGHVS, CDR2 FNYEAQ. The CDR3 region has the DNA TGTGCCAGCAGCTTTAGGGGGGGGACTGAAGCTTTCTTT. Translated, it gives CASSFRGGTEAFF.

The V gene is TRBV7-2, the J gene TRBJ2-7, with 11 positions matching TRBD2. Germline loops: CDR1 SGHTA, CDR2 FQGNSA. This CDR3 spans 16 amino acids. Trimming removed 3 bases from V and 5 bases from J; junction bases left unmatched: 9. As DNA, the CDR3 is TGTGCCAGCAGCTTTCGTCCAGCGACTAGCGGGAACGAGCAGTACTTC. The encoded protein is CASSFRPATSGNEQYF.

This clone was detected only once. The chain links TRBV30 to TRBJ1-1, with 7 bases fitting TRBD1. Germline trimming cut 0 bases from V and 2 bases from J; bases unmatched to any gene: 6. Looked up from germline, CDR1 is GTSNPN and CDR2 is SVGIG (reference sequence). This CDR3 has 15 amino acids. Here the CDR3 reads CAWSVQGTANTEAFF. In nucleotides, the CDR3 is TGTGCCTGGAGTGTACAGGGGACAGCTAACACTGAAGCTTTCTTT. The variable domain in full, with the rest retrieved from reference TRBV30 and TRBJ1-1, is SQTIHQWPATLVQPVGSPLSLECTVEGTSNPNLYWYRQAAGRGLQLLFYSVGIGQISSEVPQNLSASRPQDRQFILSSKKLLLSDSGFYLCAWSVQGTANTEAFFGQGTRLTVV.

The rearrangement uses TRBV4-2 and TRBJ2-1; 7 positions match TRBD2. CDR1 and CDR2 (germline): LGHNA, YNFKEQ. This CDR3 is built from 14 residues. V was pared by 3 bases and J by 5 bases, with 4 bases of the junction left unmatched. The CDR3 here is CASSQGGGHNEQFF. The CDR3 DNA is TGTGCCAGCAGCCAGGGCGGGGGACACAATGAGCAGTTCTTC.

This sequence joins TRBV5-8 and TRBJ1-3; D gene unclear. Germline V gives CDR1 SGHTS, CDR2 YDEGEE. The CDR3 extends over 15 amino acids. Trimming took 3 bases from V and 4 from J, leaving 14 bases between them. The CDR3 spells CASSWAGGFGNTIYF. The CDR3 nucleotides read TGTGCCAGCAGCTGGGCAGGTGGATTCGGAAACACCATATATTTT. Full variable domain (remainder filled in from reference TRBV5-8 and TRBJ1-3): EAGVTQSPTHLIKTRGQQATLRCSPISGHTSVYWYQQALGLGLQFLLWYDEGEERNRGNFPPRFSGRQFPNYSSELNVNALELEDSALYLCASSWAGGFGNTIYFGEGSWLTVV.

V is TRBV5-8 and J is TRBJ2-5, with 9 nucleotides matching TRBD1. V was pared by 0 bases and J by 4 bases, with 7 bases of the junction left unmatched. Per germline, CDR1 SGHTS and CDR2 YDEGEE. The CDR3 covers 16 residues. CDR3 in amino acids: CASSLGKTGGGETQYF. The DNA of the CDR3 is TGTGCCAGCAGCTTGGGTAAAACAGGGGGCGGAGAGACCCAGTACTTC.

The CDR3 spells CASSYGSGDTQYF. The DNA of the CDR3 is TGCGCCAGCAGCTATGGTTCGGGAGATACGCAGTATTTT. The J gene is TRBJ2-3, the V gene TRBV5-1; D ambiguous. V was shortened by 3 bases and J by 5 bases, with 10 bases between the two germline ends. Germline values: CDR1 SGHRS, CDR2 YFSETQ. CDR3 length equals 13 residues.

V usage is TRBV6-5 and J usage is TRBJ1-3; a weak D match, TRBD1 (5 bases). From germline, CDR1 is MNHEY and CDR2 SVGAGI. Deletions cut 6 bases from V and 3 bases from J, with 12 bases between. CDR3 size: 14 residues. For the CDR3, the DNA is TGTGCCAGCAGATCGGGGGTCGGTGGAAACACCATATATTTT. Encoded protein: CASRSGVGGNTIYF.

The chain joins TRBV6-1 to TRBJ2-4, with D perhaps TRBD1 (5 bases). This CDR3 is 14 amino acids long. Germline CDR1 reads MNHNS; CDR2 reads SASEGT. The ends were cut back, 7 bases at V and 5 bases at J, with 15 bases in the middle. The CDR3 nucleotides are TGTGCCAGCATCCCGAGCCTGACAGAAAACATTCAGTACTTC. It is translated as CASIPSLTENIQYF.

The rearrangement links TRBV15 to TRBJ1-5; a weak D match, TRBD1 (5 bases). V gave up 3 bases and J gave up 1 base, with 10 bases separating them. The germline gives CDR1 LNHNV, CDR2 YYDKDF (reference sequence). There are 15 residues in the CDR3. The CDR3 DNA follows: TGTGCCACCAGCAGGGATTACAGGAGCAATCAGCCCCAGCATTTT. Its protein is CATSRDYRSNQPQHF.

The chain links TRBV6-1 to TRBJ1-6; D not resolved. This CDR3 is built from 15 residues. V dropped 7 bases and J dropped 6 bases, with 16 bases sitting between them. Germline values: CDR1 MNHNS, CDR2 SASEGT. The CDR3 protein is CASTESLAGNSPLHF. In DNA, the CDR3 is TGTGCCAGCACCGAAAGTCTGGCAGGTAATTCACCCCTCCACTTT.

This clone occurred a few times. The chain has TRBV4-3 and TRBJ2-3; 7 positions match TRBD2. V gave up 0 bases and J gave up 8 bases; unmatched junction bases: 20. The CDR3 spans 19 residues. The germline V gene encodes CDR1 LGHNA and CDR2 YSLEER. The CDR3 DNA follows: TGCGCCAGCAGCCAAGATTTTGGGTGGAGCGGGGACCAAAGGGGTACGCAGTATTTT. Its protein is CASSQDFGWSGDQRGTQYF.

This chain connects TRBV4-2 to TRBJ2-2; D might be TRBD2 (6 bases). The CDR3 runs to 16 residues. Germline V lookup: CDR1 LGHNA, CDR2 YNFKEQ. Trimming pared 4 bases from V and 6 bases from J, leaving 18 bases between. The CDR3 DNA follows: TGTGCCAGCAGCCCCACAAGTGCGGGAACCCCCGGGGAGCTGTTTTTT. It encodes CASSPTSAGTPGELFF.

CDR3 sequence: CASSTGGHSYNEQFF. As DNA, the CDR3 is TGTGCCAGCAGTACGGGGGGGCACTCCTACAATGAGCAGTTCTTC. The chain carries TRBV7-2 and TRBJ2-1; 8 positions match TRBD2. V trimming: 6 bases; J trimming: 0 bases; junction bases outside the gene matches: 4. The length of the CDR3 is 15 residues. Looked up from germline, CDR1 is SGHTA and CDR2 is FQGNSA.

The chain employs TRBV6-5 and TRBJ2-7, with unresolved D. The length of the CDR3 is 13 residues. CDR1 MNHEY and CDR2 SVGAGI come from the germline V gene. V lost 2 bases, J lost 2 bases, and 7 bases lay in between. The CDR3 region is CASSYSTTYEQYF. DNA of the CDR3: TGTGCCAGCAGTTACAGCACCACCTACGAGCAGTACTTC.

The chain combines TRBV2 with TRBJ2-1; 7 bases match TRBD1. Germline V gene sequence: CDR1 SNHLY, CDR2 FYNNEI. This CDR3 is built from 14 residues. V lost 4 bases to trimming and J lost 3 bases; unmatched junction nucleotides: 3. The CDR3 region has the DNA TGTGCCAGCAGTGGACAGGGCCTCTACAATGAGCAGTTCTTC. Translating it yields CASSGQGLYNEQFF.

The chain employs TRBV7-9 and TRBJ2-7; D is uncertain. V shed 1 base and J shed 2 bases, with 12 bases lying between them. The CDR3 spans 15 residues. The germline CDR1 and CDR2 sequences are SEHNR and FQNEAQ (reference sequence). The CDR3 here is CASSLGPGEAYEQYF. The CDR3, as DNA: TGTGCCAGCAGCTTAGGGCCCGGAGAGGCCTACGAGCAGTACTTC.

This chain uses TRBV7-9 with TRBJ2-7, with 8 bases fitting TRBD1. The ends lost 5 bases at V and 6 bases at J; junction bases unmatched: 9. Germline V gives CDR1 SEHNR, CDR2 FQNEAQ (reference sequence). The CDR3 consists of 14 residues. Here the CDR3 reads CASSPRDRTSEQYF. In DNA form, the CDR3 reads TGTGCCAGCAGCCCCCGGGACAGGACGAGCGAGCAGTACTTC.

V is TRBV7-2 and J is TRBJ1-5, with 11 nucleotides matching TRBD1. V gave up 5 bases and J gave up 0 bases; unmatched junction bases: 6. Per germline, CDR1 SGHTA and CDR2 FQGNSA. The CDR3 runs 17 residues. The CDR3: CASSPTGQGASNQPQHF. For the CDR3, the DNA is TGTGCCAGCAGCCCGACCGGACAGGGGGCTAGCAATCAGCCCCAGCATTTT.

The CDR3 reads CASSKTEDTGELFF. DNA of the CDR3: TGTGCCAGCAGCAAGACAGAGGACACCGGGGAGCTGTTTTTT. The chain recombines TRBV7-9 with TRBJ2-2, with D possibly matching TRBD1 (5 bases). Germline CDR1 and CDR2: SEHNR and FQNEAQ (reference sequence). The germline V and J ends were trimmed by 5 bases and 3 bases, with 10 bases remaining between them. The CDR3 covers 14 residues.

The J gene is TRBJ2-3, the V gene TRBV11-2; D is possibly TRBD1 (5 bases). This CDR3 comprises 13 residues. Trimming took off 6 bases at V and 2 bases at J, with 9 bases between the two ends. Germline V gene sequence: CDR1 SGHAT, CDR2 FQNNGV. CDR3 protein: CASRGPTTDTQYF. The CDR3 region has the DNA TGTGCCAGCAGGGGGCCCACCACAGATACGCAGTATTTT. Full variable domain (remainder filled in from reference TRBV11-2 and TRBJ2-3): EAGVAQSPRYKIIEKRQSVAFWCNPISGHATLYWYQQILGQGPKLLIQFQNNGVVDDSQLPKDRFSAERLKGVDSTLKIQPAKLEDSAVYLCASRGPTTDTQYFGPGTRLTVL.